Sequencing of this TCR beta chain was carried out in a study of blood T cells in healthy people across ages. The wider study: About one barcoded beta molecule was captured per two T cells (by template switching). Study-wide findings and caveats: With donor CMV status unknown, expanded clonotype changes were possibly confounded. The long-lived group displayed more naive CD4+ cells, plus higher diversity, than the aged donors did.

This clonotype was counted a few times. No antigen is known for it. Germline-derived CDR1 and CDR2 are SGHDT and YYEEEE. V was clipped by 1 base and J by 1 base, with 9 bases between them. This CDR3 has 15 amino acids. Staff drew around 10 milliliters of peripheral blood from each donor. Primers used in a second PCR of about 6 to 12 cycles were a sample-barcoded 5' primer and a J-beta primer mix. Via MiXCR, TCRdb re-called the 5' RACE reads, giving one row per CDR3 protein. Seen here are approximately 810,000 distinct CDR3 sequences, more than 25% observed once, and the top ten hold 15% to 20%. The sample was blood. This clonotype was sampled from a woman aged 80 or over in good health. The rearrangement links TRBV5-6 to TRBJ1-5, with D uncertain. The CDR3 region is CASSLMGTSNQPQHF. Written as DNA, the CDR3 is TGTGCCAGCAGCTTGATGGGAACGAGCAATCAGCCCCAGCATTTT.